This is a list of T cell receptor beta chains from one sample in a study of shared clonotypes between healthy human individuals. Produced via immunoSEQ multiplex PCR; TCRdb's table is partial and in-frame only. This table has roughly 2.5 million clones, around nine tenths appearing once. Sequencing was carried out using naive CD4+ T cells sorted from blood. These receptors all stem from a man aged 18 to 30 in good health. CDR3s include the opening cysteine and the closing phenylalanine or tryptophan. A D gene is named only where the DNA matches it firmly. Clone size, where shown, is once, few, many, or a class for clones that have expanded.

cdr3_nt,cdr3_aa,clone_size,j_call,d_call,v_call
TGTGCCTGGAGTGGACCCGGGACTAGCGGGAGGAGTGAGCAGTTCTTC,CAWSGPGTSGRSEQFF,.,TRBJ2-1,TRBD2,TRBV30
TGTGCCTGGAGTTACGACTTGAACACTGAAGCTTTCTTT,CAWSYDLNTEAFF,.,TRBJ1-1,.,TRBV30
TGTGCCAGCAGTTTACTGCCATTTGGGGAGACCCAGTACTTC,CASSLLPFGETQYF,.,TRBJ2-5,.,TRBV27
TGTGCCAGCAGCTTGGCGGGGTCCTATGGCTACACCTTC,CASSLAGSYGYTF,once,TRBJ1-2,.,TRBV28
TGTGCCAGCAGTTTATGGGAATCGGATGAAAAACTGTTTTTT,CASSLWESDEKLFF,.,TRBJ1-4,.,TRBV27
TGTGCCAGCAATGCGGACAGCTCCTATAATTCACCCCTCCACTTT,CASNADSSYNSPLHF,.,TRBJ1-6,.,TRBV2
TGCAGCGTTGAAGATCGGCTAGCCACAGAGACCCAGTACTTC,CSVEDRLATETQYF,.,TRBJ2-5,.,TRBV29-1
TGTGCCAGCAGTGACCCTTCCTTAGGCAGCGCTGAGCAGTTCTTC,CASSDPSLGSAEQFF,.,TRBJ2-1,.,TRBV25-1
TGTGCCAGCAGCCGGGATATTGGGGCCAACGTCCTGACTTTC,CASSRDIGANVLTF,.,TRBJ2-6,.,TRBV28
TGTGCCAGCAGCCCGCGGACTAGCGGGTACAATGAGCAGTTCTTC,CASSPRTSGYNEQFF,.,TRBJ2-1,TRBD2,TRBV7-9
TGTGCCAGCAGCTTGGGAAGGAGAAACGGAAACACCATATATTTT,CASSLGRRNGNTIYF,once,TRBJ1-3,.,TRBV5-5
TGCGCCAGCAGGGACTTTGAGGGGACTGGAAACACCATATATTTT,CASRDFEGTGNTIYF,.,TRBJ1-3,.,TRBV10-2
TGTGCCAGTAGTTCAACTAGCGGAAGCACAGATACGCAGTATTTT,CASSSTSGSTDTQYF,once,TRBJ2-3,TRBD2,TRBV19
TGCAGCGTTGTTGGGACTAGCGGGGGGGCTAAGGAGACCCAGTACTTC,CSVVGTSGGAKETQYF,.,TRBJ2-5,TRBD2,TRBV29-1
TGTGCCAGCAGTCTTAGCGGGAGGATCGCCTACGAGCAGTACTTC,CASSLSGRIAYEQYF,.,TRBJ2-7,TRBD2,TRBV7-2
TGCGCCAGCAGCTCTTTACCCCGGACACAGGGCCGAACCTACGAGCAGTACTTC,CASSSLPRTQGRTYEQYF,.,TRBJ2-7,.,TRBV5-1
TGTGCCAGTAGTATACCCCCCGGGAACGAGCAGTACTTC,CASSIPPGNEQYF,.,TRBJ2-7,.,TRBV19
TGCGCCAGCAGCGTCGCGGGAAACACTGAAGCTTTCTTT,CASSVAGNTEAFF,.,TRBJ1-1,.,TRBV5-1
TGTGCCAGTAGTTCAACTAGCGGGACAAGCTCCTACGAGCAGTACTTC,CASSSTSGTSSYEQYF,.,TRBJ2-7,TRBD2,TRBV19
TGTGCCATCAGTGAACAAGGCACTGAAGCTTTCTTT,CAISEQGTEAFF,.,TRBJ1-1,.,TRBV10-3
TGTGCCAGCAGTCCCCAGGGAGGTCAGCCCCAGCATTTT,CASSPQGGQPQHF,few,TRBJ1-5,.,TRBV27
TGTGCCAGCAGCAGACAGGCCTACGAGCAGTACTTC,CASSRQAYEQYF,.,TRBJ2-7,.,TRBV2
TGTGCCTGGAGGATGTACGGTTCACCCCTCCACTTT,CAWRMYGSPLHF,.,TRBJ1-6,.,TRBV30
TGTGCCAGCAGTGGGCGACTGGGAATTGGCTACGAGCAGTACTTC,CASSGRLGIGYEQYF,.,TRBJ2-7,.,TRBV25-1
TGTGCCATCAGCACTAGCGGGGGGGCCACAGATACGCAGTATTTT,CAISTSGGATDTQYF,.,TRBJ2-3,TRBD2,TRBV10-3
TGCGCCAGCACCTTAGCGGGAGGAGCCTACGAGCAGTACTTC,CASTLAGGAYEQYF,.,TRBJ2-7,TRBD2,TRBV10-2
TGTGCCAGCGGACTTGGGGGCAGCGAGCAGTTCTTC,CASGLGGSEQFF,.,TRBJ2-1,.,TRBV7-9
TGCGCCAGCAGCTGGGGACAGGGGATGAACACTGAAGCTTTCTTT,CASSWGQGMNTEAFF,few,TRBJ1-1,TRBD1,TRBV5-1
TGTGCTAGTGGTCATGACAGGCGTGAAGCTTTCTTT,CASGHDRREAFF,.,TRBJ1-1,.,TRBV12-5
TGCGCCAGCAGCCAGATACCGGGACAGGGAATGAATAATTCACCCCTCCACTTT,CASSQIPGQGMNNSPLHF,.,TRBJ1-6,TRBD1,TRBV23-1
TGTGCCAGCAGCCCCGTTGTCCAGGGTCCCTATGGCTACACCTTC,CASSPVVQGPYGYTF,once,TRBJ1-2,.,TRBV9
TGTGCCAGCTCCCGTATGGGGGTTAACTATGGCTACACCTTC,CASSRMGVNYGYTF,.,TRBJ1-2,.,TRBV18
TGTGCCGGCCGGACAGGGCCCACCGGGGAGCTGTTTTTT,CAGRTGPTGELFF,.,TRBJ2-2,TRBD1,TRBV2
TGTGCCAGCAGACGGACAGGCACCACAGATACGCAGTATTTT,CASRRTGTTDTQYF,.,TRBJ2-3,TRBD1,TRBV14
TGTGCCTGGAGGCCGGCTAGCACAGATACGCAGTATTTT,CAWRPASTDTQYF,.,TRBJ2-3,.,TRBV30
TGTGCCAGCAGCCAAGATCGGGGGGGGAGCTCCTACGAGCAGTACTTC,CASSQDRGGSSYEQYF,.,TRBJ2-7,TRBD2,TRBV4-2
TGTGCCAGCAGTTACTCCGGAAACACCGGGGAGCTGTTTTTT,CASSYSGNTGELFF,.,TRBJ2-2,.,TRBV6-6
TGTGCCTGGAGTGTACGGGTCCAAGAGACCCAGTACTTC,CAWSVRVQETQYF,.,TRBJ2-5,.,TRBV30
TGTGCCAGCAGCTCGACTAGCGGGGGCCCAGATACGCAGTATTTT,CASSSTSGGPDTQYF,.,TRBJ2-3,TRBD2,TRBV7-9
TGTGCCAGCAGCATTGGGGGGACCTCATTAAACATTCAGTACTTC,CASSIGGTSLNIQYF,.,TRBJ2-4,.,TRBV6-5
TGTGCCAGCAGTCCCGGTAGGGGCAGGGTGAGCACTGAAGCTTTCTTT,CASSPGRGRVSTEAFF,.,TRBJ1-1,.,TRBV28
TGTGCCAGCAGCTCGGGACTAGCGACGCCCAATGAGCAGTTCTTC,CASSSGLATPNEQFF,once,TRBJ2-1,TRBD2,TRBV7-2
TGTGCCATCACCAGGGGGGGATTGAACACTGAAGCTTTCTTT,CAITRGGLNTEAFF,.,TRBJ1-1,TRBD1,TRBV10-3
TGTGCCTGGAGTGCCCACTCGGGACTAGCGGGGGCTCGAGGGGGGCTGTTTTTT,CAWSAHSGLAGARGGLFF,.,TRBJ2-2,TRBD2,TRBV30
TGTGCCAGCAGCCCAAGGGAGACCCAGTACTTC,CASSPRETQYF,.,TRBJ2-5,.,TRBV6-5
TGTGCCACCAGCAGAGATCCGGGACAGTATAATTCACCCCTCCACTTT,CATSRDPGQYNSPLHF,.,TRBJ1-6,TRBD1,TRBV15
TGTGCCAGCAGTGGAGCCTTCGAAGGTGGACTGGGGAAAAGGTACGAGCAGTACTTC,CASSGAFEGGLGKRYEQYF,.,TRBJ2-7,.,TRBV6-1